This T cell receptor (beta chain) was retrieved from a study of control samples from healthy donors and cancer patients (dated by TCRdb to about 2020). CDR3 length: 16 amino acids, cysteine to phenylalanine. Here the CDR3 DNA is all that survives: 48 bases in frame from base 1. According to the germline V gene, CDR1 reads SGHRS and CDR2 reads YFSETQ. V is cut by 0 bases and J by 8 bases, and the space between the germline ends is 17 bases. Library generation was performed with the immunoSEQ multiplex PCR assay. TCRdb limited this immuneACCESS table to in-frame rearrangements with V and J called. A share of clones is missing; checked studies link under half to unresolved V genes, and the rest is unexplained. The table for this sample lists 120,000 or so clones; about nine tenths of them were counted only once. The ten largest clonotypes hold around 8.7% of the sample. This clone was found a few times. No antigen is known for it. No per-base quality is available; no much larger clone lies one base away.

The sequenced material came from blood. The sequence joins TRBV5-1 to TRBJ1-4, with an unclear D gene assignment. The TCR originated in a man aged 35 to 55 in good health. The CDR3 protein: CASSLDSGPMREKLFF. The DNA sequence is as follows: TGCGCCAGCAGCTTGGACTCAGGACCCATGAGGGAAAAACTGTTTTTT.